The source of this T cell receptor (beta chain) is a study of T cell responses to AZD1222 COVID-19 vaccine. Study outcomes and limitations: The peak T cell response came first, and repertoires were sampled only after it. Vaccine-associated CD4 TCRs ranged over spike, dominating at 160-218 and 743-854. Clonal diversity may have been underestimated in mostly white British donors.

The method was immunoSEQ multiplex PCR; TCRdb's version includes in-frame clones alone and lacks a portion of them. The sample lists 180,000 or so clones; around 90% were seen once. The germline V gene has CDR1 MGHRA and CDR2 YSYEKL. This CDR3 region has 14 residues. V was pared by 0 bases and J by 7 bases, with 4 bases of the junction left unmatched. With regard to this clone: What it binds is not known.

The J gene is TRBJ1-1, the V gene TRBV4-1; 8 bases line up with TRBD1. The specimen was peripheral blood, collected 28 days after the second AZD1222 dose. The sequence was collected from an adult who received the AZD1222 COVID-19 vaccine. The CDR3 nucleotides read TGCGCCAGCAGCCAAGATGTTACAGGGGGTGAAGCTTTCTTT. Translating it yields CASSQDVTGGEAFF.